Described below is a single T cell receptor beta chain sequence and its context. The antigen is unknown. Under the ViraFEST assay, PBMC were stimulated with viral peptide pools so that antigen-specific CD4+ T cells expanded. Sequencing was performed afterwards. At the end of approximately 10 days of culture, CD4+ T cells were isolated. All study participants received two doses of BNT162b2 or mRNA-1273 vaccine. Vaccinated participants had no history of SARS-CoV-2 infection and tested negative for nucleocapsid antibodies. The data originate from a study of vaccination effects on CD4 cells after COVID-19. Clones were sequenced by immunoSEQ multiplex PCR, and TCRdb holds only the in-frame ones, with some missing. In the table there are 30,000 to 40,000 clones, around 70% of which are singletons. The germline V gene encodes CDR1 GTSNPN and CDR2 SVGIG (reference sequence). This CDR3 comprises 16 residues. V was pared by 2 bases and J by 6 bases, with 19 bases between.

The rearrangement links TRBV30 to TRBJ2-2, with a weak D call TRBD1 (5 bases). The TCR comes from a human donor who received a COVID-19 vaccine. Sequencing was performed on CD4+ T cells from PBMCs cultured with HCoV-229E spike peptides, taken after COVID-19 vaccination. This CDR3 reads CAWSRAGRGVAGELFF. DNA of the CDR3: TGTGCCTGGAGTAGGGCAGGGCGAGGAGTGGCCGGGGAGCTGTTTTTT.